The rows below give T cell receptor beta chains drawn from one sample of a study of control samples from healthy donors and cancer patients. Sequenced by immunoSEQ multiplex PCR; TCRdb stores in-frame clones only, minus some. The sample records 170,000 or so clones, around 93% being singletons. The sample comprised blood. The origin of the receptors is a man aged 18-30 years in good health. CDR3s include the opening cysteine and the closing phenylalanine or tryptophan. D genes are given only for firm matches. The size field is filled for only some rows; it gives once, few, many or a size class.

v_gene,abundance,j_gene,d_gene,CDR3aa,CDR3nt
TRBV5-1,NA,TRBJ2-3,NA,CASSFAGQISTDTQYF,TGCGCCAGCAGCTTCGCGGGACAGATAAGCACAGATACGCAGTATTTT
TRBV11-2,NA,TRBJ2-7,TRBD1,CASSPRQGGSSYEQYF,TGTGCCAGCAGCCCTCGACAGGGTGGGAGCTCCTACGAGCAGTACTTC
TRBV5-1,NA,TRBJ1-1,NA,CASSLVMDTEAFF,TGCGCCAGCAGCTTGGTAATGGACACTGAAGCTTTCTTT
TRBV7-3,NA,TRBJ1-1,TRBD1,CASSRQGGSEAFF,TGTGCCAGCAGCAGACAGGGAGGCTCTGAAGCTTTCTTT
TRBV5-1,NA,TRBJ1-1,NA,CASSPLEGTGGSTEAFF,TGCGCCAGCAGCCCCTTGGAGGGGACTGGCGGCTCCACTGAAGCTTTCTTT
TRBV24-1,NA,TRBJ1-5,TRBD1,CATSDRTGELNQPQHF,TGTGCCACCAGTGATCGGACAGGGGAGCTTAATCAGCCCCAGCATTTT
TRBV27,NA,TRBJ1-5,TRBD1,CASSLDRGLGQPQHF,TGTGCCAGCAGTCTCGACAGGGGGCTCGGTCAGCCCCAGCATTTT
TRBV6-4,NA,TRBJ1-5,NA,CASSPDGENQPQHF,TGTGCCAGCAGTCCGGACGGGGAGAATCAGCCCCAGCATTTT
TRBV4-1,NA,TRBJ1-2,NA,CASSQPFPTGARYGYTF,TGCGCCAGCAGCCAACCATTTCCGACAGGTGCACGATATGGCTACACCTTC
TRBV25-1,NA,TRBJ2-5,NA,CASSEVGAQETQYF,TGTGCCAGCAGTGAAGTCGGAGCACAAGAGACCCAGTACTTC
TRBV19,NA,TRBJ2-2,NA,CASSMVYTGELFF,TGTGCCAGTAGTATGGTATACACCGGGGAGCTGTTTTTT
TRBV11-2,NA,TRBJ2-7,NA,CASSEQDPTRPNSYEQYF,TGTGCCAGCAGCGAACAGGATCCCACGCGGCCTAACTCCTACGAGCAGTACTTC
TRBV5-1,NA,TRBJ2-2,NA,CASSLEQAGELFF,TGCGCCAGCAGCTTGGAGCAAGCGGGGGAGCTGTTTTTT
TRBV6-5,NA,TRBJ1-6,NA,CASTRQKPYNSPLHF,TGTGCCAGCACCAGACAGAAGCCCTATAATTCACCCCTCCACTTT
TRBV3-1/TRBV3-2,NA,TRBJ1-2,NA,CASSLGDSGYGYTF,TGTGCCAGCAGCCTAGGGGATTCGGGCTATGGCTACACCTTC
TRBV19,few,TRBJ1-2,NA,CATADRNYGYTF,TGTGCCACCGCTGACAGGAACTATGGCTACACCTTC
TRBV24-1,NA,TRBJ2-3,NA,CATSDSGHLPTDTQYF,TGTGCCACCAGTGACTCGGGACACCTACCCACAGATACGCAGTATTTT
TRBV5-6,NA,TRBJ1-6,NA,CASSLSPPLHF,TGTGCCAGCAGCTTGAGTCCACCCCTCCACTTT
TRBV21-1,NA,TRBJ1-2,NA,CASSLPRGTDSYGYTF,TGTGCCAGCAGCCTTCCAAGAGGGACGGATTCCTATGGCTACACCTTC
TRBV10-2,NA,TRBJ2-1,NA,CASSDAGLYNEQFF,TGCGCCAGCAGTGACGCGGGCTTATACAATGAGCAGTTCTTC
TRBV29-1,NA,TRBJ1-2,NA,CSVVQGTNYGYTF,TGCAGCGTTGTGCAGGGGACTAACTATGGCTACACCTTC
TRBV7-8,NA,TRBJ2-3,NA,CASSLVGGITDTQYF,TGTGCCAGCAGCTTAGTAGGGGGGATCACAGATACGCAGTATTTT
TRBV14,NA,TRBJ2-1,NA,CASSQGTSSYNEQFF,TGTGCCAGCAGCCAAGGGACGAGCTCCTACAATGAGCAGTTCTTC
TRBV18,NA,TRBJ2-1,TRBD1,CASSRQGYNEQFF,TGTGCCAGCTCACGACAGGGGTACAATGAGCAGTTCTTC
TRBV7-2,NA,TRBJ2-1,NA,CASSRGAGKGNEQFF,TGTGCCAGCAGCCGGGGGGCAGGAAAAGGGAATGAGCAGTTCTTC
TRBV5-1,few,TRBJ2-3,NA,CASSVAGSTDTQYF,TGCGCCAGCAGTGTGGCGGGGAGCACAGATACGCAGTATTTT
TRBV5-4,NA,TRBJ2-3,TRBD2,CASSLAKAAGGPSDTQYF,TGTGCCAGCAGCTTGGCCAAAGCAGCGGGGGGGCCCTCAGATACGCAGTATTTT
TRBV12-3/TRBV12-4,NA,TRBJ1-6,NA,CASSFMSRGLHF,TGTGCCAGCAGTTTTATGTCTCGAGGACTCCACTTT
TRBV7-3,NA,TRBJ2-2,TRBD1,CASSLQGVMDTGELFF,TGTGCCAGCAGCTTACAGGGGGTTATGGACACCGGGGAGCTGTTTTTT
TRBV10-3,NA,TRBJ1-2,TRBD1,CAISGTGTNYGYTF,TGTGCCATCAGTGGGACAGGGACTAACTATGGCTACACCTTC
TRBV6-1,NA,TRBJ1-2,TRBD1,CASSEATGGYYGYTF,TGTGCCAGCAGTGAAGCAACAGGGGGCTACTATGGCTACACCTTC
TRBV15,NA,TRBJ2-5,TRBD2,CATSRKLAGGGQETQYF,TGTGCCACCAGCAGAAAACTAGCGGGGGGCGGTCAAGAGACCCAGTACTTC
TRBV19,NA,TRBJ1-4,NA,CASRPGTAWGEKLFF,TGTGCCAGTAGACCCGGGACGGCATGGGGTGAAAAACTGTTTTTT
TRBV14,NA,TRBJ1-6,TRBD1,CASSQTGNSPLHF,TGTGCCAGCAGCCAGACAGGGAATTCACCCCTCCACTTT
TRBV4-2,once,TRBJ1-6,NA,CASSRTYGESYNSPLHF,TGTGCCAGCAGCCGCACGTACGGGGAATCCTATAATTCACCCCTCCACTTT
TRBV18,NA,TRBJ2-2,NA,CASSPRTREVAGELFF,TGTGCCAGCTCACCAAGGACCAGGGAGGTGGCCGGGGAGCTGTTTTTT
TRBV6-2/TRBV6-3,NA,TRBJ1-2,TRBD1,CASSYPATGVNYGYTF,TGTGCCAGCAGTTACCCCGCGACAGGGGTGAACTATGGCTACACCTTC
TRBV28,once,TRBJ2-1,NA,CASSLYSEYNEQFF,TGTGCCAGCAGTTTGTACTCCGAATACAATGAGCAGTTCTTC
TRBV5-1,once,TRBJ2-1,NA,CASSLMEGANEQFF,TGCGCCAGCAGCTTAATGGAGGGGGCGAATGAGCAGTTCTTC
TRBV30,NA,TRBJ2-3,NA,CAWSGHKNVAQYF,TGTGCCTGGAGTGGTCACAAGAATGTCGCGCAGTATTTT
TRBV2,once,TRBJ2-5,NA,CASSVTGTSPETQYF,TGTGCCAGCAGTGTAACCGGCACTAGCCCGGAGACCCAGTACTTC
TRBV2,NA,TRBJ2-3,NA,CASSEVSNTDTQYF,TGTGCCAGCAGTGAGGTGTCAAACACAGATACGCAGTATTTT
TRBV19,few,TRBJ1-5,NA,CASMPWPNQPQHF,TGTGCCAGTATGCCGTGGCCAAATCAGCCCCAGCATTTT
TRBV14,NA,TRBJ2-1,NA,CASIPSGSAYNEQFF,TGTGCCAGCATCCCTTCAGGGTCAGCCTACAATGAGCAGTTCTTC
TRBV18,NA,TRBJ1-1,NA,CASSPPGNTEAFF,TGTGCCAGCTCACCACCGGGTAACACTGAAGCTTTCTTT
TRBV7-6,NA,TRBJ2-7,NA,CASSYSSGTYEQYF,TGTGCCAGCAGCTACTCTTCCGGGACCTACGAGCAGTACTTC
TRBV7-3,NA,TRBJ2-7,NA,CASSPDVGGEQYF,TGTGCCAGCAGCCCCGACGTGGGGGGCGAGCAGTACTTC
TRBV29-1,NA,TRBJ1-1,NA,CSVGHGTEAFF,TGCAGCGTCGGACATGGGACTGAAGCTTTCTTT
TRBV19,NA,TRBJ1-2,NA,CASSISHGDGYTF,TGTGCCAGTAGTATAAGTCACGGTGATGGCTACACCTTC
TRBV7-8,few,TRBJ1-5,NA,CASSLNMRGGNQPQHF,TGTGCCAGCAGCTTAAATATGCGTGGGGGAAATCAGCCCCAGCATTTT
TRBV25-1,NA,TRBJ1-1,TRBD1,CASTRTGAAGGEAFF,TGTGCCAGCACCCGGACAGGGGCCGCGGGCGGTGAAGCTTTCTTT
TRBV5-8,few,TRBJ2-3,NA,CASSLGFPSTDTQYF,TGTGCCAGCAGCTTGGGGTTCCCGAGCACAGATACGCAGTATTTT
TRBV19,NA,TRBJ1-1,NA,CASSIREANTEAFF,TGTGCCAGTAGTATACGAGAAGCGAACACTGAAGCTTTCTTT
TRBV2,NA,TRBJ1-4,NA,CASSPLEKLFF,TGTGCCAGCAGTCCCTTAGAAAAACTGTTTTTT
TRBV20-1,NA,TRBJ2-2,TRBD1,CSASTRQGGGELFF,TGCAGTGCTAGTACCCGACAGGGGGGCGGGGAGCTGTTTTTT
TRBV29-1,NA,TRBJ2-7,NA,CSGMGGPSDEQYF,TGCAGCGGAATGGGGGGGCCCTCGGACGAGCAGTACTTC
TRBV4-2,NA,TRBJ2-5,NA,CASSPPGTEQETQYF,TGTGCCAGCAGCCCCCCGGGGACGGAACAAGAGACCCAGTACTTC
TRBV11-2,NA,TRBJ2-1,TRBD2,CASSLVRGGGNEQFF,TGTGCCAGCAGCTTAGTTCGGGGGGGTGGTAATGAGCAGTTCTTC
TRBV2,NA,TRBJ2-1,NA,CASSDLAGNEQFF,TGTGCCAGCAGTGATCTGGCAGGCAATGAGCAGTTCTTC
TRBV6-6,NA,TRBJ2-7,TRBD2,CASSYSSGGAYEQYF,TGTGCCAGCAGTTACTCAAGCGGGGGGGCCTACGAGCAGTACTTC